These T cell receptor beta chains were read from a single sample in a study of T-cell memory formation after mild COVID-19. TCRdb re-analysed the 5' RACE reads in MiXCR, keeping a single row per CDR3 protein. The data contain 180,000 or so distinct CDR3 sequences, around 10% of them seen just once; the ten biggest clones take up 3% to 4%. Sample: PBMCs or a T cell subset sorted from them (not recorded which). These TCRs come from a man aged 18 to 30 who had mild COVID-19 (a few samples of this study predate the infection). Cell type and time point are not known. CDR3s include the opening cysteine and the closing phenylalanine or tryptophan. D genes are given only for firm matches. Clone sizes are given selectively: once, few, many, or a class where the clone is expanded.

few	.	TRBV7-8	TRBJ1-5	CASSLEGQYQPQHF	TGTGCCAGCAGCTTAGAAGGCCAATATCAGCCCCAGCATTTT
.	.	TRBV24-1	TRBJ2-7	CATSDSGRVHEQYF	TGTGCCACCAGTGACTCGGGAAGGGTCCACGAGCAGTACTTC
.	.	TRBV4-1	TRBJ2-1	CASSRLGGGSRGEQFF	TGCGCCAGCAGCCGATTGGGCGGGGGCTCCCGAGGAGAGCAGTTCTTC
many	.	TRBV28	TRBJ2-6	CASSFLGPSSGANVLTF	TGTGCCAGCAGTTTCCTGGGGCCAAGCTCTGGGGCCAACGTCCTGACTTTC
.	.	TRBV6-5	TRBJ2-3	CASSYSGLPRTDTQYF	TGTGCCAGCAGTTACTCCGGTCTGCCCCGCACAGATACGCAGTATTTT
many	TRBD1	TRBV10-1	TRBJ2-3	CASSEGQGAGYF	TGCGCCAGCAGTGAAGGCCAGGGGGCAGGTTATTTT
.	TRBD2	TRBV7-6	TRBJ2-3	CASSFPLAGGPTDTQYF	TGTGCCAGCAGCTTCCCACTAGCGGGGGGACCGACAGATACGCAGTATTTT
.	.	TRBV29-1	TRBJ1-1	CSVAVGPAAFF	TGCAGCGTGGCAGTAGGTCCTGCCGCTTTCTTT
.	.	TRBV7-8	TRBJ1-2	CASSLGRLPPNYGYTF	TGTGCCAGCAGCTTAGGGCGACTTCCCCCGAACTATGGCTACACCTTC
.	.	TRBV5-4	TRBJ1-2	CASSEGTHPYGYTF	TGTGCCAGCAGCGAGGGGACACATCCTTATGGCTACACCTTC
few	.	TRBV12-3/TRBV12-4	TRBJ1-1	CASSTAGFGTEAFF	TGTGCCAGCAGCACCGCGGGGTTTGGCACTGAAGCTTTCTTT
.	.	TRBV10-3	TRBJ1-5	CAISDLNQPQHF	TGTGCCATCAGTGACCTCAATCAGCCCCAGCATTTT
few	TRBD2	TRBV5-4	TRBJ2-2	CASSPGLAGGNTGELFF	TGTGCCAGCAGCCCCGGACTAGCGGGGGGGAACACCGGGGAGCTGTTTTTT
.	TRBD2	TRBV20-1	TRBJ2-2	CSARPLGLASTGELFF	TGCAGTGCTAGACCCCTTGGACTAGCGTCCACCGGGGAGCTGTTTTTT
few	TRBD1	TRBV29-1	TRBJ2-5	CSVEDVAGTGQETQYF	TGCAGCGTTGAAGATGTGGCGGGGACAGGACAAGAGACCCAGTACTTC
many	.	TRBV6-5	TRBJ2-3	CASSPPGRTVDTQYF	TGTGCCAGCAGTCCTCCGGGACGAACCGTAGATACGCAGTATTTT
few	TRBD2	TRBV5-1	TRBJ2-1	CASSRSGTSGGGRDNEQFF	TGCGCCAGCAGCAGGAGTGGGACTAGCGGGGGAGGTCGCGACAATGAGCAGTTCTTC
few	.	TRBV9	TRBJ2-3	CASSEKVTADTQYF	TGTGCCAGCAGCGAAAAAGTAACTGCAGATACGCAGTATTTT